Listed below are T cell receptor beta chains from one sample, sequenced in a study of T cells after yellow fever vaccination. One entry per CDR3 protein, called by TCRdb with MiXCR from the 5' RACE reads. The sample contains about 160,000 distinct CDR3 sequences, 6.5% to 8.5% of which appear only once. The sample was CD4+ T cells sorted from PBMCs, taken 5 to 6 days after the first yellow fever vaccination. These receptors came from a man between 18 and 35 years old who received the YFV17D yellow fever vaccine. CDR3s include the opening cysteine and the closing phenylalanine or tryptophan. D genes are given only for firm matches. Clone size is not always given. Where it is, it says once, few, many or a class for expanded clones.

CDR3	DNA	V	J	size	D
CASSVGQVATNEKLFF	TGTGCCAGCAGCGTAGGGCAGGTTGCAACTAATGAAAAACTGTTTTTT	TRBV9	TRBJ1-4	few	.
CASSWADYNSPLHF	TGTGCCAGCAGCTGGGCAGACTATAATTCACCCCTCCACTTT	TRBV7-9	TRBJ1-6	many	.
CASSLDLYNEQFF	TGCGCCAGCAGCTTGGACCTATACAATGAGCAGTTCTTC	TRBV5-1	TRBJ2-1	.	.
CSATPAGGSEKLFF	TGCAGTGCTACCCCGGCGGGGGGCAGTGAAAAACTGTTTTTT	TRBV20-1	TRBJ1-4	many	.
CASSQSRDPPYTQYF	TGCGCCAGCAGCCAGTCCCGGGACCCTCCTTATACGCAGTATTTT	TRBV4-3	TRBJ2-3	medium-sized	.
CASSPTGKQPQHF	TGTGCCAGCTCCCCGACAGGGAAACAGCCCCAGCATTTT	TRBV18	TRBJ1-5	few	TRBD1
CARMDGAGELFF	TGTGCCAGAATGGATGGGGCCGGGGAGCTGTTTTTT	TRBV5-3	TRBJ2-2	few	.
CASSFSRDGTEAFF	TGCGCCAGCAGCTTTTCCCGGGACGGCACTGAAGCTTTCTTT	TRBV5-1	TRBJ1-1	many	.
CASSPDRLNTEAFF	TGCGCCAGCAGCCCGGACAGGCTGAACACTGAAGCTTTCTTT	TRBV5-1	TRBJ1-1	many	TRBD1
CASSQVSGRRNTEAFF	TGTGCCAGCAGCCAAGTATCGGGCAGGAGGAACACTGAAGCTTTCTTT	TRBV4-2	TRBJ1-1	many	.
CASSLDSRVNPETQYF	TGCGCCAGCAGCTTGGATTCTAGGGTTAACCCAGAGACCCAGTACTTC	TRBV5-1	TRBJ2-5	.	.
CASSYQIGTRNTEAFF	TGTGCCAGCAGTTACCAAATAGGGACAAGGAACACTGAAGCTTTCTTT	TRBV6-2/TRBV6-3	TRBJ1-1	many	.
CASRPGDRVPKNTGELFF	TGTGCCAGCCGGCCGGGGGACCGTGTCCCTAAAAACACCGGGGAGCTGTTTTTT	TRBV28	TRBJ2-2	.	.
CASSPQGGANVLTF	TGTGCCAGCAGCCCGCAGGGTGGGGCCAACGTCCTGACTTTC	TRBV7-9	TRBJ2-6	many	.
CSASNTPGTGGVADTQYF	TGCAGTGCTAGCAACACACCCGGGACAGGGGGTGTAGCGGATACGCAGTATTTT	TRBV20-1	TRBJ2-3	many	TRBD1
CASSLLEGANVLTF	TGCGCCAGCAGCCTTCTCGAAGGGGCCAACGTCCTGACTTTC	TRBV5-1	TRBJ2-6	many	.
CASSTQRGGKSEQFF	TGTGCCAGTAGTACTCAGCGGGGGGGGAAGAGTGAGCAGTTCTTC	TRBV19	TRBJ2-1	many	TRBD2
CASSEASAGANVLTF	TGTGCCAGCAGTGAAGCCAGTGCTGGGGCCAACGTCCTGACTTTC	TRBV6-4	TRBJ2-6	.	.
CASSQDRLAAGSSYNEQFF	TGCGCCAGCAGCCAAGATCGGCTAGCGGCCGGAAGCTCCTACAATGAGCAGTTCTTC	TRBV4-3	TRBJ2-1	many	TRBD2
CASSATGGREKLFF	TGTGCCAGCAGTGCGACAGGGGGCAGGGAAAAACTGTTTTTT	TRBV25-1	TRBJ1-4	.	TRBD1
CASSDGAANYGYTF	TGTGCCAGCAGTGATGGGGCAGCTAACTATGGCTACACCTTC	TRBV6-1	TRBJ1-2	.	.
CASSLGTSSNEQFF	TGTGCCAGCAGCTTAGGGACTAGTTCCAATGAGCAGTTCTTC	TRBV7-2	TRBJ2-1	few	TRBD2
CASSTRSWIAGGLDTQYF	TGTGCCAGCAGCACCCGTAGCTGGATAGCGGGGGGGCTTGATACGCAGTATTTT	TRBV9	TRBJ2-3	many	TRBD2
CAISQGEAGETQYF	TGTGCCATCTCCCAGGGGGAGGCAGGAGAGACCCAGTACTTC	TRBV6-2/TRBV6-3	TRBJ2-5	few	.
CSARGGNNQPQHF	TGCAGTGCTAGAGGCGGGAACAATCAGCCCCAGCATTTT	TRBV20-1	TRBJ1-5	few	.
CASSLWTGDTQYF	TGTGCCAGCAGCTTATGGACAGGGGATACGCAGTATTTT	TRBV7-2	TRBJ2-3	few	TRBD1
CASMRRGNTEAFF	TGCGCCAGCATGAGGAGGGGGAACACTGAAGCTTTCTTT	TRBV5-1	TRBJ1-1	many	.
CASSQDFNLGYTF	TGCGCCAGCAGCCAAGATTTTAATCTGGGCTACACCTTC	TRBV4-1	TRBJ1-2	many	.
CSSRDRGFDNEQFF	TGCAGCTCACGGGACAGGGGGTTCGACAATGAGCAGTTCTTC	TRBV29-1	TRBJ2-1	many	TRBD1
CASTRGQGNYGYTF	TGCGCCAGCACCCGCGGCCAGGGGAACTATGGCTACACCTTC	TRBV5-1	TRBJ1-2	many	.
CASSRGQINRLTGELFF	TGTGCCAGCAGTCGCGGACAGATCAATAGACTCACCGGGGAGCTGTTTTTT	TRBV28	TRBJ2-2	many	.
CASSHGRNNEQFF	TGTGCCAGCAGCCACGGCCGAAACAATGAGCAGTTCTTC	TRBV11-3	TRBJ2-1	many	.
CSAKDDTYNEQFF	TGCAGTGCCAAAGATGATACCTACAATGAGCAGTTCTTC	TRBV20-1	TRBJ2-1	few	.
CSARGQGRSPLHF	TGCAGTGCTAGAGGACAGGGCCGTTCACCCCTCCACTTT	TRBV20-1	TRBJ1-6	few	TRBD1
CATRLQETQYF	TGTGCCACGAGACTTCAAGAGACCCAGTACTTC	TRBV15	TRBJ2-5	many	.
CASSLVLDRRSNQPQHF	TGTGCCAGCAGTTTAGTTTTGGACAGGAGAAGCAATCAGCCCCAGCATTTT	TRBV12-3/TRBV12-4	TRBJ1-5	many	TRBD1